This TCR beta chain was recovered during a study of shared clonotypes between healthy human individuals (TCRdb year 2020). Broadly, across the study: A few men and a couple of women, aged 18 to 49 years, made up the cohort. For each donor, CD4 naive and CD4 memory were each run on three plates, CD8 naive on two plates, and CD8 memory on one plate. Blood TCR repertoires of roughly five healthy adults were deeply sequenced to estimate repertoire size and the extent of clonotype sharing between individuals. Different laboratories and diverse techniques were used to prepare libraries and sequence TCR repertoires, to increase sequencing depth and limit assay-specific biases. Leukapheresis yielded between about 0.8 and 8.9 billion PBMCs per donor.

TCR CDR3 regions were amplified from genomic DNA by multiplex PCR using the deep immunoSEQ assay. Genomic DNA extracted from each cell subset was distributed evenly over all wells of several immunoSEQ 96-well plates, and each plate served as one replicate. Each replicate PCR for sorted subsets received about 0.2 ug genomic DNA, equal to about 30,000 T cell genomes. Purified libraries were measured with a Qubit 3.0 fluorometer, size-checked on a Bioanalyzer 2100, and measured again with the KAPA Library Quantification kit. A separate single-read 150-cycle Illumina NextSeq 550 flow cell was used to sequence each immunoSEQ 96-well plate. The source study handled its data this way. Because the immunoSEQ output included only junctional sequences and no quality scores, the filtering could not be the same as the filtering used for full-length reads. Sequences were annotated with PyIR, a Python wrapper for IgBLAST v1.9, and V/J genes and CDR3 were assigned using IMGT germline references. Reads were filtered out if the reads had weak V/J assignments (E-value above 1e-6), no CDR3, stop codons, out-of-frame junctions, or ambiguous translated residues. V3J clonotypes were defined by identical inferred V gene, J gene, and CDR3 amino acid sequence. To compute the percentage overlap between repertoires, the number of shared unique clonotypes was divided by the size of the smaller repertoire. Repertoire richness was assessed with RTK rarefaction, the Chao1 estimator, and Recon v2.1 estimates of unobserved clonotypes. Generation probabilities for all TCRbeta clonotypes obtained by the gDNA method from several donors were computed using OLGA. TCRdb mirrors the immuneACCESS table, restricted to in-frame sequences. Some clones are absent from its copies; in checked studies, under half trace to an unresolved V gene, and the reason for the others is unknown. The DNA was the basis for D and trimming; V, J and clone size are from that table. The sample table holds under 2.5 million clones, of which roughly 90% were seen once. The top ten constitute more than 0.35% of the sample.

In this sample, this clone turned up a few times. It lacks a known antigen. No base quality information exists; no much larger clone differs at one position. Study-level results and caveats: Estimated clonotype richness was generally larger for naive than for memory subsets. Based on pairwise subsampling, the degree of clonotype sharing among donors was expected to be affected by sequencing depth. When a handful of donors were compared, the shared fraction of clonotypes was approximately 5% for naive CD4, about 4% for naive CD8, more than 2% for memory CD4, and 0.35% to 0.4% for memory CD8. Only blood was sampled, and tissue TCR repertoires likely differ from those in blood. Even with the large sequencing depth, rarefaction of the sorted-subset datasets indicated that sequencing was incomplete. Clonotypes shared by all four sorted-subset donors showed higher generation probabilities than non-shared clonotypes. Because the study included a small number of donors, the genetic and exposure-history diversity represented was limited.

Its CDR3 holds 15 amino acids, cysteine through phenylalanine. Of the read, only the CDR3 DNA is kept; its 45 bases are in frame from base 1. CDR1 and CDR2, looked up from the germline V gene, are SGHTA and FQGNSA. The junction shows trimming of 1 base on V and 3 bases on J, plus 10 bases between the germline ends. Donors were healthy HIV-negative adults with no recently reported acute infections or vaccinations. Every donor was a Caucasian adult living in Nashville, Tennessee, USA. CD4+ T cells were enriched by magnetic negative selection, after which naive cells were positively selected on CD45RA and the negative fraction was taken as the memory subset. Blood was obtained by leukapheresis, after which PBMCs were separated by Ficoll-Histopaque density gradient centrifugation and cryopreserved in liquid nitrogen vapor phase. Analytical flow cytometry was used to check the purity and quantity of each magnetically sorted T cell population. Genomic DNA was isolated from every sorted fraction and measured by UV absorbance on a Nanodrop 2000c.

Sequenced input: naive CD4+ T cells from PBMCs. The cell subset or site tag for this specimen amounts to: CD45RA+ positively selected. This TCR was recovered from a man between 18 and 35 years old in good health. Some clones in this sample may be carry-over from other donors' samples. The rearranged segments are TRBV7-2 and TRBJ1-5, with TRBD1 as a weak D call on 6 bases. The base sequence is TGTGCCAGCAGCTTAGTAGGACAGTTCAATCAGCCCCAGCATTTT. The resulting protein is CASSLVGQFNQPQHF.